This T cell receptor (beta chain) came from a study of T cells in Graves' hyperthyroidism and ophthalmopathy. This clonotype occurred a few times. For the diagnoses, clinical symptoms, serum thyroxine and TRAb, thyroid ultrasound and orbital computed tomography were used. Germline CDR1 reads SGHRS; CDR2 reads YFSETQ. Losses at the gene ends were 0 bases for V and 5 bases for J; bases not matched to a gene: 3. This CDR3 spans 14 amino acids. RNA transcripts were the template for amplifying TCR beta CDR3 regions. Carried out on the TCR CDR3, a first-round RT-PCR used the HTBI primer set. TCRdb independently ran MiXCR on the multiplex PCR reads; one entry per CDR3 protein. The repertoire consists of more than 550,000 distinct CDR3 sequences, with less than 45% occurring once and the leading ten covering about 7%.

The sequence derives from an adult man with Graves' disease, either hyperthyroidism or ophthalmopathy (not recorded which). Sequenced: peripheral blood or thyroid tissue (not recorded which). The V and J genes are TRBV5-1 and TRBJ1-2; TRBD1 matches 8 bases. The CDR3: CASSLEGQEYGYTF. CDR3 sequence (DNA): TGCGCCAGCAGCTTGGAGGGACAGGAATATGGCTACACCTTC.